The present entry profiles one T cell receptor beta chain with its context. This clonotype was picked up a small number of times. The clone's antigen remains unknown. The record has no base qualities; no much larger clone is one base away. In the paper's terms, the time point label means: pre-sensitization, week 0. What this sample's treatment or condition label stands for: therapeutic diphenylcyclopropenone sensitization with weekly scalp DPC. Total RNA was isolated from unfractionated whole blood collected in Tempus Blood RNA tubes. At every patch-test visit, the blood draw took place before the patch test was put on. Patients were considered eligible if aged 18 to 70, diagnosed with alopecia and deemed suitable for DPC therapy, and patients were excluded if pregnant. The data originate from a study of human T cells and chemical hapten exposure (dated by TCRdb to the early 2020s). In terms of the full investigation: For sensitization, 2% DPC in acetone was applied to a 2 cm by 2 cm area of upper inner arm skin. For every blood RNA sample, sequencing covered both the TCR alpha and TCR beta chains. Throughout the roughly 25-week study period, patients were also given weekly therapeutic DPC doses on the scalp. Blood samples were taken from patients before sensitization (week 0) and then at 2, 6 and about 24 weeks after DPC sensitization. Nearly 30 alopecia patients gave blood for TCR sequencing at one to four time points (pre-sensitization, 2, 6 and 24 weeks). The libraries were sequenced as a pool, and the TCR yield per sample differed mostly because of small variations in library volumes within the pool. Patch tests used Finn chambers with 0.01% DPC on the upper back, scored after 6 days by International Contact Dermatitis Research Group standards. The patient cohort, mostly female, included alopecia areata with under or over 50% scalp involvement, alopecia totalis and alopecia universalis. This study followed changes in the peripheral blood TCR repertoire in vivo during primary and secondary sensitization of alopecia patients to the hapten diphenylcyclopropenone (DPC).

Overall study outcomes, separate from this receptor: The number of PT1 expanded TCRs positively correlated with patch test score, significant at thresholds 8, 16 and 32 but not 4. The number of TCRs above 1 in 1000 frequency did not change with DPC sensitization; there was no evidence of global repertoire structure alterations. Significantly more large CDR3 similarity clusters were formed by expanded TCRs than by pre-sensitization or healthy control sets, consistent with antigen-driven responses. Alopecia, a presumed autoimmune disease, was present in all patients, so the immune response of the patients might differ from that of healthy individuals. Repeated subsampling changed both the strength of the expansion versus patch-test correlation and the threshold at which that correlation became significant.

The CDR3 contains 16 residues, cysteine and phenylalanine counted. Just CDR3 DNA is preserved here, 48 bases in frame from base 1. CDR1 and CDR2, per the germline V gene (reference sequence), are MNHNY and SVGAGI. V sheds 2 bases and J sheds 0 bases, leaving 12 bases between their ends. The library was produced with RACE. Sequencing took place on a NextSeq 500. During library preparation, unique molecular identifiers were attached to individual cDNA molecules so that TCRs could be counted in a quantitative, reproducible way. From the authors' description of their analysis: The median number of TCRs per sample was over 85,000, ranging from 23,224 to 690,600. The Decombinator software suite was used to annotate V, J and CDR3 in the TCR reads. For the PS versus PT1 abundance plots, all samples were subsampled to the same number of TCRs (28,000). TCRs were defined as expanded if absent before sensitization and observed at least eight times at the 2-week time point. TCRdb trimmed the raw reads at Q25, called clones with MiXCR and kept productive beta chains. Entries are consolidated by CDR3 protein sequence, retaining the most common genes and DNA. It is TCRdb's table, rather than the study itself, that gives the V and J calls and clone size. This sample lists 35,000 or so distinct CDR3 sequences; 10% were detected once. The ten largest account for 27% of the sample.

The sequence was collected from a man aged 50 or older with alopecia areata. Some clones in this sample may be carry-over from other donors' samples. Sequenced here: whole blood, sampled in connection with sensitization to the hapten diphenylcyclopropenone (DPC). The rearrangement joined TRBV6-6 to TRBJ2-3, and the D gene may be TRBD1, 6 bases matching. The nucleotide sequence reads as follows: TGTGCCAGCAGTTACGGTCCAGGGGAAAGCACAGATACGCAGTATTTT. It codes for CASSYGPGESTDTQYF.